Given below is one T cell receptor beta chain in context. Its cognate antigen is unknown. This specimen comes from a study of naive and memory T cell subsets. Broader study findings: In CD4 and CD8 cells, diversity dropped from naive through EMRA. Possibly reflecting memory cells re-expressing CD45RA, a few larger clonotypes occurred in naive repertoires, especially CD8. Over 85% of naive TCR sequences appeared only once, unlike memory subsets. Clonotypes are single alpha or beta chains, not paired receptors.

An equimolar mix of two oligonucleotides served as the beta constant-region primer for TRBC1 and TRBC2. Ligated cDNA was amplified by four rounds of PCR with nested alpha and beta constant-region primers and SP2. TCRdb reprocessed the UMI-ligation and nested PCR reads via MiXCR and lists one record per CDR3 protein. Of about 150,000 distinct CDR3 sequences in the sample, approximately 22% are singletons; the top ten hold about 0.11%. The CDR3 spans 15 residues. In germline, CDR1 is SGHTA, CDR2 FQGTGA. V lost 5 bases, J lost 6 bases, and 9 bases stayed unmatched. From the second PCR step, alpha and beta chains were amplified apart.

This clonotype was obtained from a human donor in good health. The chain joins TRBV7-3 to TRBJ2-1; 8 positions match TRBD2. The sequenced sample consisted of naive CD4+ T cells from blood. CDR3 bases: TGTGCCAGCAGCCGACTAGCGTCAAACAGCAATGAGCAGTTCTTC. This gives the protein CASSRLASNSNEQFF.